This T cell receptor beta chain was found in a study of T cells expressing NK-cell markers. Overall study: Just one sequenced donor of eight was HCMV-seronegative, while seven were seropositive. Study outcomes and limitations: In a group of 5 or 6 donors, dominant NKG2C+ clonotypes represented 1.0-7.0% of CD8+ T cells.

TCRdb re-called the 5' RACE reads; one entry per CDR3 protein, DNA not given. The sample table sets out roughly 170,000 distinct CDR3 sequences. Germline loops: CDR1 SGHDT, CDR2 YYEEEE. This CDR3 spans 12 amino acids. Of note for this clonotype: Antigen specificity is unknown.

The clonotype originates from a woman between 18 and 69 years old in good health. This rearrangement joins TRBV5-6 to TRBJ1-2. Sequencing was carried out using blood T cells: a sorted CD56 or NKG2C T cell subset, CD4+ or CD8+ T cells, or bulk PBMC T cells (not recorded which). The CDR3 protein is CASSWDRDGYTF.